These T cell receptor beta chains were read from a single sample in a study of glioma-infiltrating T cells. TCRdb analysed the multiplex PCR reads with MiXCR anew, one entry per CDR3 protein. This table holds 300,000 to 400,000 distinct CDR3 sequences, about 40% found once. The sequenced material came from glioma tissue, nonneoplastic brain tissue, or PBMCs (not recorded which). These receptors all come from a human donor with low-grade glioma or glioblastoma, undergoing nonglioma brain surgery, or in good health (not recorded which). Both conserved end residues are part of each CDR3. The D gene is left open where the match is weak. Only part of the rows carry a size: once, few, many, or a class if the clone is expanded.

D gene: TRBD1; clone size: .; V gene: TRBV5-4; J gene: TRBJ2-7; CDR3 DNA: TGTGCCAGCAGCATGGACAGGACCTACGAGCAGTACTTC; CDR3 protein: CASSMDRTYEQYF
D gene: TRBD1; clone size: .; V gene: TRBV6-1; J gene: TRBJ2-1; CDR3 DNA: TGTGCCAGCGGCCCCTGGACAGGAGACAATGAGCAGTTCTTC; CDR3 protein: CASGPWTGDNEQFF
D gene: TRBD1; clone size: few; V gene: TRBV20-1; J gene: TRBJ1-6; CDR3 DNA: TGCAGTGCTCAAGGGACAGAAGGATCACCCCTCCACTTT; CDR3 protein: CSAQGTEGSPLHF
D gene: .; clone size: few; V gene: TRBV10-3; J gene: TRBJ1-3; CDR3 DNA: TGTGCCATCAGTGAGGCAGGCTCTCTTGGAAACACCATATATTTT; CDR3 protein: CAISEAGSLGNTIYF
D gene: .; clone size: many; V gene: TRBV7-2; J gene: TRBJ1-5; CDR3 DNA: TGTGCCAGCAGCTTAGCAGGGGGGAATAGCAATCAGCCCCAGCATTTT; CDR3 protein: CASSLAGGNSNQPQHF
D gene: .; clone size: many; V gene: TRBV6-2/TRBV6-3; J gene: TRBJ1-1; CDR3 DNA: TGTGCCAGCAGTGGGGCGGACAGTTTGAACACTGAAGCTTTCTTT; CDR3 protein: CASSGADSLNTEAFF
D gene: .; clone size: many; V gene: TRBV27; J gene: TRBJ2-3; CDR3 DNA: TGTGCCAGCATGGGGGGCGGGACTCGCACAGATACGCAGTATTTT; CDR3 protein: CASMGGGTRTDTQYF
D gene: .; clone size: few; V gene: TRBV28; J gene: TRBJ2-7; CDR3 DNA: TGTGCCAGCAGTTTAGTTCTAGCGAACTACGAGCAGTACTTC; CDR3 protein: CASSLVLANYEQYF
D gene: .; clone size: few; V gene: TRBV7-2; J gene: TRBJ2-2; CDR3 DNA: TGTGCCAGCAGCTTATCATCCGGGACGTTCACCGGGGAGCTGTTTTTT; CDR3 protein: CASSLSSGTFTGELFF
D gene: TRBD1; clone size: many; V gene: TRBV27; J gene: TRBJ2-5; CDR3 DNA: TGTGCCAGCAGGCGACAGGGGATAGAGACCCAGTACTTC; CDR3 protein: CASRRQGIETQYF
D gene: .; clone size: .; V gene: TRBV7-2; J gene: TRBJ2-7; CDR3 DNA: TGTGCCAGCAGCTTGGGACTCCACAGCGAGCAGTACTTC; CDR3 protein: CASSLGLHSEQYF
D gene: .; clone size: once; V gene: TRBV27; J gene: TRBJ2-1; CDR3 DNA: TGTGCCAGCGGTTTATCTGGGGTCTCCTACAATGAGCAGTTCTTC; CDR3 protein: CASGLSGVSYNEQFF
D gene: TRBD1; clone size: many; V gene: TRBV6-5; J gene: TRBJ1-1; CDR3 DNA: TGTGCCAGCAGTTACACAGGGGCGAGTTCGACTGAAGCTTTCTTT; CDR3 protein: CASSYTGASSTEAFF
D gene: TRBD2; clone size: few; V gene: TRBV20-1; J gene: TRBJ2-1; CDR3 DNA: TGCAGTGCAAGACCGGGGAGGGCCTACAATGAGCAGTTCTTC; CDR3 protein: CSARPGRAYNEQFF
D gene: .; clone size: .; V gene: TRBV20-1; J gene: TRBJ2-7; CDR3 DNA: TGCAGTGCTAGAAGGAAGGGCAGGCTTTACTACGAGCAGTACTTC; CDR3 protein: CSARRKGRLYYEQYF
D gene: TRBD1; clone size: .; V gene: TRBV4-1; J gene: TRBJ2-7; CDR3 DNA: TGCGCCAGCAGCCCCTACGAGGACAGGGAAATTAACGAGCAGTACTTC; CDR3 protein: CASSPYEDREINEQYF
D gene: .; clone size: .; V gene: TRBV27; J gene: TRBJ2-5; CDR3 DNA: TGTGCCAGCAGTTTACTAGGCAGGCACCTCCAAGAGACCCAGTACTTC; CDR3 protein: CASSLLGRHLQETQYF